These T cell receptor beta chains were read from a single sample in a study of cytomegalovirus exposure and HLA in healthy donors. Assay used: immunoSEQ multiplex PCR; TCRdb lists only in-frame clones, some missing. Of approximately 190,000 clones in the sample, around four fifths were seen once. Sequenced input: PBMCs. These receptors all come from a woman in her forties or fifties in good health and CMV-seropositive. CDR3s include the opening cysteine and the closing phenylalanine or tryptophan. Fields, in order: D gene, V gene, J gene, clone size, CDR3 DNA, CDR3 protein. D genes are given only for firm matches. Size values are once, few and many counts, or a class for expanded clones, and some rows have none.

D: .; V: TRBV6-1; J: TRBJ1-3; size: .; DNA: TGTGCCAGCACCACCTGGGGGGGGACTGGAAACACCATATATTTT; CDR3: CASTTWGGTGNTIYF
D: .; V: TRBV5-1; J: TRBJ1-6; size: .; DNA: TGCGCCAGCAGCTTCACAGGTGTGAATTCACCCCTCCACTTT; CDR3: CASSFTGVNSPLHF
D: .; V: TRBV5-1; J: TRBJ1-5; size: .; DNA: TGCGCCAGCAGTCATGACGGGGGAAGCAATCAGCCCCAGCATTTT; CDR3: CASSHDGGSNQPQHF
D: .; V: TRBV7-9; J: TRBJ2-7; size: .; DNA: TGTTCCAGCAGCTTATATTCAGTTGAGCAGTACTTC; CDR3: CSSSLYSVEQYF
D: .; V: TRBV4-3; J: TRBJ2-2; size: .; DNA: TGCGCCAGCAGCCAAGATAGGGGCGGATACACCGGGGAGCTGTTTTTT; CDR3: CASSQDRGGYTGELFF
D: TRBD2; V: TRBV5-8; J: TRBJ2-7; size: .; DNA: TGTGCCAGCAATAGGAGAACATCTGGTAAGGCGGGGGGCCACGAGCAGTACTTC; CDR3: CASNRRTSGKAGGHEQYF
D: TRBD1; V: TRBV30; J: TRBJ1-2; size: .; DNA: TGTGCCTGTGGACAGGGGCGTTACTATGGCTACACCTTC; CDR3: CACGQGRYYGYTF
D: .; V: TRBV7-8; J: TRBJ2-7; size: .; DNA: TGTGCCAGCAGCTTAGAACAGGTCGATACGTACGAGCAGTACTTC; CDR3: CASSLEQVDTYEQYF
D: TRBD2; V: TRBV12-5; J: TRBJ2-7; size: .; DNA: TGTGCTAGTGCCCGGGGGGGCGGCTACTCCTACGAGCAGTACTTC; CDR3: CASARGGGYSYEQYF
D: .; V: TRBV4-3; J: TRBJ1-5; size: .; DNA: TGCGCCAGCAGCCACCAGTTTGACAGGAATCAGCCCCAGCATTTT; CDR3: CASSHQFDRNQPQHF
D: .; V: TRBV7-6; J: TRBJ1-1; size: .; DNA: TGTGCCAGCAGCTTAGGACAGAACACTGAAGCTTTCTTT; CDR3: CASSLGQNTEAFF
D: TRBD1; V: TRBV6-1; J: TRBJ1-1; size: once; DNA: TGTGCCAGCAGTGACACAGGGGTGGCGAACACTGAAGCTTTCTTT; CDR3: CASSDTGVANTEAFF
D: .; V: TRBV5-1; J: TRBJ2-6; size: .; DNA: TGCGCCAGCAGCTTGACGTCGACAATCTCTGGGGCCAACGTCCTGACTTTC; CDR3: CASSLTSTISGANVLTF
D: .; V: TRBV5-1; J: TRBJ2-1; size: .; DNA: TGCGCCAGCAGCATCCCTAGCGAGCCCAATGAGCAGTTCTTC; CDR3: CASSIPSEPNEQFF
D: TRBD1; V: TRBV5-1; J: TRBJ2-7; size: .; DNA: TGCGCCAGCAGCTTGGGACAGGGGGACTACGAGCAGTACTTC; CDR3: CASSLGQGDYEQYF
D: TRBD1; V: TRBV6-6; J: TRBJ2-7; size: .; DNA: TGTGCCAGCAGGCTGCGACAGGGGGCTCTATACGAGCAGTACTTC; CDR3: CASRLRQGALYEQYF
D: TRBD1; V: TRBV29-1; J: TRBJ2-7; size: .; DNA: TGCAGCGTTGGACAGGGTGGCTACGAGCAGCACTTC; CDR3: CSVGQGGYEQHF
D: .; V: TRBV5-6; J: TRBJ2-7; size: .; DNA: TGTGCCAGCAGCTTGGCAGGGTTGAACCACGAGCAGTACTTC; CDR3: CASSLAGLNHEQYF
D: TRBD2; V: TRBV7-2; J: TRBJ2-5; size: .; DNA: TGTGCCAGCAGCTTAGTGGGGCGGGGGGCTCAGGATGGGACCCAGTACTTC; CDR3: CASSLVGRGAQDGTQYF
D: TRBD1; V: TRBV29-1; J: TRBJ1-4; size: .; DNA: TGCAGCGTCTCAGGCAGGGGGCAAGAAAAACTGTTTTTT; CDR3: CSVSGRGQEKLFF
D: .; V: TRBV7-9; J: TRBJ1-2; size: .; DNA: TGTGCCAGCAGCTTAGCAGGACAGCCCAACTATGGCTACACCTTC; CDR3: CASSLAGQPNYGYTF
D: .; V: TRBV5-6; J: TRBJ1-3; size: few; DNA: TGTGCCAGCAGCTTGCAGGGAACCTCTGGAAACACCATATATTTT; CDR3: CASSLQGTSGNTIYF
D: .; V: TRBV6-1; J: TRBJ2-7; size: .; DNA: TGTGCCAGCAGTGAAACCGGCAGGGGTGACGAGCAGTACTTC; CDR3: CASSETGRGDEQYF
D: .; V: TRBV27; J: TRBJ1-4; size: .; DNA: TGTGCCAGCAGTTTGTCGGGAATTAATGAAAAACTGTTTTTT; CDR3: CASSLSGINEKLFF
D: TRBD1; V: TRBV9; J: TRBJ1-6; size: .; DNA: TGTGCCAGCAGCCCTTTAACAGGGGAGAATTCACCCCTCCACTTT; CDR3: CASSPLTGENSPLHF
D: TRBD1; V: TRBV4-1; J: TRBJ1-2; size: .; DNA: TGCGCCAGCAGCCAGTCCGCCGGGACAGGGATAAACTATGGCTACACCTTC; CDR3: CASSQSAGTGINYGYTF